The present entry profiles one T cell receptor beta chain with its context. The antigen is undetermined. This record belongs to a study of T cell responses to AZD1222 COVID-19 vaccine. Overall study findings and caveats: Repertoires in all cases were sampled only once the peak T cell response had passed.

The data were produced by immunoSEQ multiplex PCR, yet TCRdb's version contains in-frame clones alone and is incomplete. The sample yields 130,000 or so clones, approximately 92% seen once. CDR1 and CDR2 (germline): SGHTA, FQGNSA. This CDR3 is built from 14 residues. The V end was cut by 10 bases, the J end by 7 bases, with 22 bases between. Specimen: peripheral blood, collected 28 days after the second AZD1222 dose. This clonotype originated in an adult who received the AZD1222 COVID-19 vaccine. This chain links TRBV7-2 with TRBJ1-1; TRBD1 might be the D (5 bases). Here the CDR3 DNA reads TGTGCCACCCTATCAGGCGGGGGAGGAGGTGAAGCTTTCTTT. It specifies CATLSGGGGGEAFF.